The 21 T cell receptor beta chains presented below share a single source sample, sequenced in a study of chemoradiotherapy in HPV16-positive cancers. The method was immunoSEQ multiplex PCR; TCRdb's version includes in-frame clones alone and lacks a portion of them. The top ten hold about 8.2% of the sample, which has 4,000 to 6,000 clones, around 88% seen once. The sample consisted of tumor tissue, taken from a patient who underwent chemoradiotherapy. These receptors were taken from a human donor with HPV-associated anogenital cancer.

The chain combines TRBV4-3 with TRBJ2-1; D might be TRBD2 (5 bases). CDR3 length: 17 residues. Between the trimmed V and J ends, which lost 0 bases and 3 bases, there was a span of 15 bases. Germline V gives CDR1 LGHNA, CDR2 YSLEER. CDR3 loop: CASSQESHGNIYNEQFF. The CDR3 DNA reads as TGCGCCAGCAGCCAAGAATCCCACGGGAATATCTACAATGAGCAGTTCTTC.

CDR3 amino acids: CASSIYGVPSYEQYF. The CDR3 DNA reads as TGTGCCAGTAGTATATACGGAGTGCCGTCCTACGAGCAGTACTTC. This rearrangement joins TRBV19 to TRBJ2-7, with D hard to call. This CDR3 has 15 amino acids. V lost 2 bases and J lost 1, with 12 bases in between. Germline V lookup: CDR1 LNHDA, CDR2 SQIVND (reference sequence).

CDR3 residues: CASSPVGAGGGDTQYF. CDR3 coding DNA: TGTGCCAGCAGTCCGGTGGGAGCGGGAGGGGGGGATACGCAGTATTTT. The chain carries TRBV27 and TRBJ2-3; the match to TRBD2 covers 10 bases. Trimming took 5 bases from V and 6 from J; bases not matched to a gene: 11. Germline CDR1 MNHEY, CDR2 SMNVEV (reference sequence). This CDR3 has 16 residues.

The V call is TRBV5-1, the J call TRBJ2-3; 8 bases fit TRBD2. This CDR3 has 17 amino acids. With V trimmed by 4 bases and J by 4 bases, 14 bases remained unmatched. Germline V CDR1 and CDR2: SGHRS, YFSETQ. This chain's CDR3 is CASSQYDSRGGADTQYF. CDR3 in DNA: TGCGCCAGCAGCCAATACGACAGTCGGGGGGGCGCAGATACGCAGTATTTT. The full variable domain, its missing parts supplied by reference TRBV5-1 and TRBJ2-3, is KAGVTQTPRYLIKTRGQQVTLSCSPISGHRSVSWYQQTPGQGLQFLFEYFSETQRNKGNFPGRFSGRQFSNSRSEMNVSTLELGDSALYLCASSQYDSRGGADTQYFGPGTRLTVL.

For the CDR3, the DNA is TGTGCCAGCAGACAAGAGGGACAGTCCTACGAGCAGTACTTC. Residues: CASRQEGQSYEQYF. J is TRBJ2-7 and V is TRBV28, with 7 bases fitting TRBD1. This CDR3 comprises 14 residues. Germline V gene lookup returns CDR1 MDHEN and CDR2 SYDVKM. Trimming removed 6 bases from V and 1 base from J; junction bases left unmatched: 6.

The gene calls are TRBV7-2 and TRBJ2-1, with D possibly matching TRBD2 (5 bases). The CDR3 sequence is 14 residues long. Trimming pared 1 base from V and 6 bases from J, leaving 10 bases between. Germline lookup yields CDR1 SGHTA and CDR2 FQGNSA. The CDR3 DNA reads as TGTGCCAGCAGCTTAGTTTATGGAGGCAATGAGCAGTTCTTC. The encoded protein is CASSLVYGGNEQFF.

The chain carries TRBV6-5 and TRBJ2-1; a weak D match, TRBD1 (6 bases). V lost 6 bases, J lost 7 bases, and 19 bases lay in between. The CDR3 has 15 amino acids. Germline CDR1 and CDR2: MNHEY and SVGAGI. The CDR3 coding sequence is TGTGCCAGCAGGTTTACGGCCAAGGGGGTGAATGAGCAGTTCTTC. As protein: CASRFTAKGVNEQFF.

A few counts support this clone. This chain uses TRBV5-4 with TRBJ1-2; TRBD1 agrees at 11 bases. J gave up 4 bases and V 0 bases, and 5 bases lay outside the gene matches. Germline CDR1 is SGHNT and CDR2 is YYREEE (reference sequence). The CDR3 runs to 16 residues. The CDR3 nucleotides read TGTGCCAGCAGCTTGGCCCGGACAGGGGGCCTCTATGGCTACACCTTC. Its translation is CASSLARTGGLYGYTF.

The CDR3 bases are TGTGCCAGCTCACCACTGAAGTTCGATGGCTACACCTTC. It specifies CASSPLKFDGYTF. The chain recombines TRBV18 with TRBJ1-2; D remains ambiguous. Germline V gene data show CDR1 as KGHSH and CDR2 as LQKENI. This CDR3 comprises 13 residues. V gave up 1 base and J gave up 6 bases, with 9 bases separating them.

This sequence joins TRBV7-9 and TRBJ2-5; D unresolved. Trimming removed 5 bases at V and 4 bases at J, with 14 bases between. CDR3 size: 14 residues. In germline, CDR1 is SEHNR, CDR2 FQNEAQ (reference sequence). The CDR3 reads CASSPPLERETQYF. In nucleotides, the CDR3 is TGTGCCAGCAGCCCCCCTCTTGAAAGAGAGACCCAGTACTTC.

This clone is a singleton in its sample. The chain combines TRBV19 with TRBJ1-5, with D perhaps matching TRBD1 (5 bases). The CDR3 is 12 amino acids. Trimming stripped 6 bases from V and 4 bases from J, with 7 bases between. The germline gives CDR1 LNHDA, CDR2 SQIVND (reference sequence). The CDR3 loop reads CASSRVNQPQHF. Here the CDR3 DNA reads TGTGCCAGTAGCAGGGTGAATCAGCCCCAGCATTTT.

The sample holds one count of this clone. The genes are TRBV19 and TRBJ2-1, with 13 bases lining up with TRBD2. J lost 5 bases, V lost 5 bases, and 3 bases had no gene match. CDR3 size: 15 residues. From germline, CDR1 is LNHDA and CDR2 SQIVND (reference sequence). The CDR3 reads CASSPGLAGNNEQFF. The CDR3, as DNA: TGTGCCAGTAGTCCGGGACTAGCGGGGAACAATGAGCAGTTCTTC.

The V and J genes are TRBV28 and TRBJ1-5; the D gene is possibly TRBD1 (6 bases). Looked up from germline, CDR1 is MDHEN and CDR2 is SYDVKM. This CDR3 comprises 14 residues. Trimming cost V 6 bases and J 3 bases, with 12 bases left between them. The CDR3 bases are TGTGCCAGCAGCCGCCAGGGGCCCAATCAGCCCCAGCATTTT. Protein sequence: CASSRQGPNQPQHF.

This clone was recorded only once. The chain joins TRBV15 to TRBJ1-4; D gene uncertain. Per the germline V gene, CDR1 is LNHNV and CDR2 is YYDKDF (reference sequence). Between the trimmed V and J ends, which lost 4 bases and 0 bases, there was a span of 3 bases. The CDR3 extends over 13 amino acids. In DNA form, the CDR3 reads TGTGCCACCAGCACGACAACTAATGAAAAACTGTTTTTT. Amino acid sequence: CATSTTTNEKLFF.

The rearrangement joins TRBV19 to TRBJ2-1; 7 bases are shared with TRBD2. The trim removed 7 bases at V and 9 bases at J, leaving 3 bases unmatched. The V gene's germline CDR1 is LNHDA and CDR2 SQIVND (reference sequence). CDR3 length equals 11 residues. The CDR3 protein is CASTGEGEQFF. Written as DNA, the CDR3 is TGTGCCAGTACTGGGGAGGGTGAGCAGTTCTTC.

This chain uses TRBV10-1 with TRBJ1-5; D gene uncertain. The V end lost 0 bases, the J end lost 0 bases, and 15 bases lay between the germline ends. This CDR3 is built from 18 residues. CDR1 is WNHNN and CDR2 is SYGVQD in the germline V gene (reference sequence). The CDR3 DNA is TGCGCCAGCAGTGAGTCGAATTGGGTCCCATATAGCAATCAGCCCCAGCATTTT. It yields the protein CASSESNWVPYSNQPQHF.

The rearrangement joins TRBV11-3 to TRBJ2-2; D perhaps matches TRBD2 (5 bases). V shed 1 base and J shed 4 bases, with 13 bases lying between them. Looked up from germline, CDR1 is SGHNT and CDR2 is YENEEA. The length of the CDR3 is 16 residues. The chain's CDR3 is CASSLGGAKGTGELFF. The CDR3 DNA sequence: TGTGCCAGCAGCTTAGGGGGAGCGAAGGGCACCGGGGAGCTGTTTTTT.

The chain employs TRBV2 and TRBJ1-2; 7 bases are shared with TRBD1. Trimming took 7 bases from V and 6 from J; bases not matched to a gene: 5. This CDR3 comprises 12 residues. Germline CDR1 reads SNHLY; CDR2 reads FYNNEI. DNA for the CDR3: TGTGCCAGCACTGTACAGGGGAATGGCTACACCTTC. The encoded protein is CASTVQGNGYTF.

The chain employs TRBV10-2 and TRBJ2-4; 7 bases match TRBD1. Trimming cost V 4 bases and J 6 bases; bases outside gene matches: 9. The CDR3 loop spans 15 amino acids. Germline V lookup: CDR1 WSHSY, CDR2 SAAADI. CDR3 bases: TGCGCCAGCAGTGCCTCAGGGGGATTAGGAAACATTCAGTACTTC. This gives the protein CASSASGGLGNIQYF.

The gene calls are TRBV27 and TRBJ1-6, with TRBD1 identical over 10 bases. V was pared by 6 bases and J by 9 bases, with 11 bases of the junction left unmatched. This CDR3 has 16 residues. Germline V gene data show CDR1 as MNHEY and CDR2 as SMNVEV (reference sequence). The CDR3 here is CASRPGQGEDGSPLHF. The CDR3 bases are TGTGCCAGCAGGCCCGGACAGGGGGAAGATGGTTCACCCCTCCACTTT.

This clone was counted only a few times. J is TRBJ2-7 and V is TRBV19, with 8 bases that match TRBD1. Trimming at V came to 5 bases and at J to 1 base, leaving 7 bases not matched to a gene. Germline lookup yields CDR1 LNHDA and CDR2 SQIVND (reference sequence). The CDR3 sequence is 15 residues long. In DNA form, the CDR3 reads TGTGCCAGTAGTGGCCTGGGACAGGTATCCTACGAGCAGTACTTC. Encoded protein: CASSGLGQVSYEQYF. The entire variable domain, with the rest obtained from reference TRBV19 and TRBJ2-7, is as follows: DGGITQSPKYLFRKEGQNVTLSCEQNLNHDAMYWYRQDPGQGLRLIYYSQIVNDFQKGDIAEGYSVSREKKESFPLTVTSAQKNPTAFYLCASSGLGQVSYEQYFGPGTRLTVT.